The next 4 T cell receptor beta chains were all read from a single sample in a study of molecular identifiers for immune sequencing clone quantification. TCRdb used MiXCR to reprocess the PCR reads, holding one entry per CDR3 protein. The table has 45,000 to 60,000 distinct CDR3 sequences, just over 35% seen once. The sample was naive CD8+ T cells from blood, with Jurkat cell RNA spiked in. The subset was: FACS-sorted CD8+CD4-CCR7+CD45RA+ naive T cells. These TCRs come from a human donor in good health. Some libraries in this study had Jurkat cell RNA spiked in.

This clonotype showed up many times. The chain joins TRBV7-8 to TRBJ1-3; no reliable D call. Trimming shortened V by 1 base and J by 1 base, and 11 bases separated the two germline ends. The CDR3 loop spans 16 amino acids. Germline V lookup: CDR1 SGHVS, CDR2 FQNEAQ. CDR3 loop: CASSLGAGGSGNTIYF. The CDR3 region has the DNA TGTGCCAGCAGCTTAGGGGCGGGTGGTTCTGGAAACACCATATATTTT.

On this clonotype: Given a much more abundant clone one base away, this may be a read error. The chain recombines TRBV2 with TRBJ2-3; D not resolved. The CDR3 is 14 residues long. Germline V lookup: CDR1 SNHLY, CDR2 FYNNEI. The CDR3 region is CAGSELASTDTQYF. CDR3 DNA: TGTGCCGGCAGTGAATTGGCTAGCACAGATACGCAGTATTTT.

The gene calls are TRBV4-2 and TRBJ2-3; D remains unclear. This CDR3 is 17 amino acids long. V lost 0 bases and J 0 bases, leaving 13 bases between the germline ends. CDR1 and CDR2 (germline): LGHNA, YNFKEQ. CDR3 nucleotide sequence: TGTGCCAGCAGCCAAGAGGGCCTAACCCCTAGCACAGATACGCAGTATTTT. Its translation is CASSQEGLTPSTDTQYF.

In DNA, the CDR3 is TGTGCCAGCAGTGACCTAGCGGGGCCACAAGAGACCCAGTACTTC. Amino acid sequence: CASSDLAGPQETQYF. The chain recombines TRBV6-4 with TRBJ2-5; TRBD2 aligns across 9 bases. Per the germline V gene, CDR1 is MRHNA and CDR2 is SNTAGT. V lost 2 bases to trimming and J lost 2 bases; unmatched junction nucleotides: 3. The CDR3 covers 15 residues.